These T cell receptor beta chains were read from a single sample in a study of control samples from healthy donors and cancer patients. Here immunoSEQ multiplex PCR was the method, and the copy in TCRdb shows in-frame clones only, minus some. The sample has some 99,000 clones; 90% are singletons. The sequencing sample was made of blood. The receptors were sampled from a human donor in good health. The donor label of this sample is uncertain. Both conserved end residues are part of each CDR3. A D gene is named only where the DNA matches it firmly. Expanded clones get a size class; other rows say once, few or many, or leave the size out.

J gene	clone size	V gene	CDR3 length	D gene	CDR3 DNA	CDR3 protein
TRBJ1-2	-	TRBV30	12	-	TGTGCCTGGAGTACCGGGACCCATGGCTACACCTTC	CAWSTGTHGYTF
TRBJ1-2	-	TRBV28	13	TRBD1	TGTGCCAGCAGAGATACAGGGGGCTATGGCTACACCTTC	CASRDTGGYGYTF
TRBJ1-6	once	TRBV9	15	-	TGTGCCAGCAGCGTAGGGGGGGGCGCAGATTCACCCCTCCACTTT	CASSVGGGADSPLHF
TRBJ1-6	-	TRBV2	17	TRBD1	TGTGCCAGCAGTACAACCGGACAGGGAACCTATAATTCACCCCTCCACTTT	CASSTTGQGTYNSPLHF
TRBJ1-2	few	TRBV6-4	15	-	TGTGCCAGCAGTGACTCGTTCAGGGGAGGCTATGGCTACACCTTC	CASSDSFRGGYGYTF
TRBJ1-3	-	TRBV6-6	14	-	TGTGCCAGCAGGACCGGAATGGGAGGAAACACCATATATTTT	CASRTGMGGNTIYF
TRBJ2-5	-	TRBV2	11	-	TGTGCCAGCTCAGAAGAGGTGACCCAGTACTTC	CASSEEVTQYF
TRBJ1-4	-	TRBV6-2/TRBV6-3	13	-	TGTGCCAGCAGTTATAGAGGTGACGAAAAACTGTTTTTT	CASSYRGDEKLFF
TRBJ2-3	-	TRBV18	12	-	TGTGCCAGCTCAACTAGCACAGATACGCAGTATTTT	CASSTSTDTQYF
TRBJ1-1	-	TRBV5-1	18	-	TGCGCCAGCAGCTTGGTCCCCGATACGTTAATGCAGAACACTGAAGCTTTCTTT	CASSLVPDTLMQNTEAFF
TRBJ1-1	-	TRBV3-1/TRBV3-2	12	-	TGTGCCAGCAGCCAAGGTTCAGCCGAAGCTTTCTTT	CASSQGSAEAFF
TRBJ2-1	once	TRBV5-1	12	-	TGCGCCAGCAGCGGAACCCTAGGCGAGCAGTTCTTC	CASSGTLGEQFF
TRBJ2-1	-	TRBV7-3	16	TRBD2	TGTGCCAGCAGCTTAGTCGCTAGCGGGGGTTACAATGAGCAGTTCTTC	CASSLVASGGYNEQFF
TRBJ1-5	-	TRBV4-3	16	-	TGCGCCAGCAGCCAAGATATAGGGGGGAGCAATCAGCCCCAGCATTTT	CASSQDIGGSNQPQHF
TRBJ2-1	once	TRBV12-5	13	-	TGTGCTAGTGGTTTGGTAAATGGTTATGAGCAGTTCTTC	CASGLVNGYEQFF
TRBJ2-1	-	TRBV12-3/TRBV12-4	11	-	TGTGCCAGCAGGACTGGGCATGAGCAGTTCTTC	CASRTGHEQFF
TRBJ2-7	once	TRBV27	13	-	TGTGCCAGCAGTTTAGCAGGGGAAGCCGAGCAGTACTTC	CASSLAGEAEQYF
TRBJ1-6	-	TRBV6-5	13	-	TGTGCCAGCAGTTACGGGCCGACCGTCGCCCTCCACTTT	CASSYGPTVALHF
TRBJ2-1	-	TRBV15	20	TRBD2	TGTGCCACCAGCAGATCCCCGGGACTAGCCCCGAGGAGCTCCTACAATGAGCAGTTCTTC	CATSRSPGLAPRSSYNEQFF
TRBJ2-1	-	TRBV7-2	13	-	TGTGCCAGCAGCTTGGGAGAGTACAATGAGCAGTTCTTC	CASSLGEYNEQFF
TRBJ2-1	-	TRBV5-4	12	-	TGTGCTACTGGGTTCTTGGGGTTTTTATTGCTCTTC	CATGFLGFLLLF
TRBJ2-6	-	TRBV6-6	13	-	TGTGCCAGCAGGGAAACTGGGGCCAACGTCCTGACTTTC	CASRETGANVLTF
TRBJ2-7	-	TRBV11-2	16	-	TGTGCCAGCAGCCGAACAGGATTGCGGCCCTTGGGCGAGCAGTACTTC	CASSRTGLRPLGEQYF
TRBJ1-2	-	TRBV11-2	11	-	TGTGCCAGCAGCTTAGGGGCCGGGGCCACCTTC	CASSLGAGATF
TRBJ2-6	-	TRBV19	16	-	TGTGCCAGTAATAAGAGGGGGGAAGGTGGGGCCAACGTCCTGACTTTC	CASNKRGEGGANVLTF
TRBJ2-7	-	TRBV5-8	14	-	TGTGCCAGCAGCTTGGGACAGGCCCCTGGCGAGCAGTACTTC	CASSLGQAPGEQYF
TRBJ1-6	-	TRBV27	12	TRBD1	TGTGCCAGTAGGGACAGAGATTCACCCCTCCACTTT	CASRDRDSPLHF
TRBJ1-5	-	TRBV6-6	15	TRBD1	TGTGCCAGCAGTGATATACAGGGGGCAAGGGAGCCCCAGCATTTT	CASSDIQGAREPQHF
TRBJ1-6	-	TRBV5-4	14	-	TGTGCCAGCAGCCCGAGAGAAGCAAATTCACCCCTCCACTTT	CASSPREANSPLHF
TRBJ1-1	-	TRBV10-2	15	TRBD1	TGCGCCAGCCGCCCGGGACAGGGAATTGGAACTGAAGCTTTCTTT	CASRPGQGIGTEAFF
TRBJ2-7	-	TRBV4-1	15	TRBD1	TGCGCCAGCAGCCCGGAGGGGACAGGGGCCTACGAGCAGTACTTC	CASSPEGTGAYEQYF
TRBJ1-1	-	TRBV6-6	17	TRBD1	TGTGCCAGCAGTCCCTTCGGACAGGGTAGTCTGAACACTGAAGCTTTCTTT	CASSPFGQGSLNTEAFF
TRBJ2-7	-	TRBV6-5	14	-	TGTGCCAGCAGCCTTCTCGGGCTCGGAAACGAGCAGTACTTC	CASSLLGLGNEQYF
TRBJ2-2	once	TRBV24-1	14	TRBD1	TGTGCCACCAGGGGGACAGCAACTACCGGGGAGCTGTTTTTT	CATRGTATTGELFF
TRBJ2-5	once	TRBV14	15	-	TGTGCCAGCAGCCCCCTGCTAGGGAGAGGGGAGACCCAGTACTTC	CASSPLLGRGETQYF
TRBJ1-5	-	TRBV5-5	16	-	TGTGCCAGCAGCTTCATTTTCGGGGGAACGAATCAGCCCCAGCATTTT	CASSFIFGGTNQPQHF
TRBJ2-7	-	TRBV27	13	TRBD1	TGTGCCAGCGCTTACAGGGGGCCCTACGAGCAGTACTTC	CASAYRGPYEQYF
TRBJ1-1	-	TRBV5-1	14	-	TGCGCCAGCAGCTTGGAGGGGGGCAACACTGAAGCTTTCTTT	CASSLEGGNTEAFF
TRBJ2-3	-	TRBV27	15	-	TGTGCCAGCAGTTTATCGATAAGGGTGAGAGATACGCAGTATTTT	CASSLSIRVRDTQYF
TRBJ2-2	-	TRBV3-1/TRBV3-2	14	TRBD2	TGTGCCAGCAGCCACAGCGGGGGGGCCGGGGAGCTGTTTTTT	CASSHSGGAGELFF
TRBJ1-1	-	TRBV24-1	13	-	TGTGCCACCAGTGGCGACAGTAACACTGAAGCTTTCTTT	CATSGDSNTEAFF